The clone carrying this T cell receptor beta chain has a count of ten or more. Its antigen is not identified. The sample belongs to a study of T-cell reconstitution after alpha-beta-depleted transplantation in children. Study results and limitations: It was newly produced T cells that mostly accounted for T-cell counts and diversity one year after transplant. The study traced high day-60 TCRbeta diversity in some patients to surviving recipient T cells and thymic progenitors.

V was pared by 6 bases and J by 4 bases, with 4 bases between. CDR1 and CDR2 (germline): LNHDA, SQIVND (reference sequence). The CDR3 length is 11 residues. A library of TCRbeta sequences, prepared with unique molecular identifiers, was generated. TCRdb re-called the PCR reads through MiXCR, storing one row per CDR3 protein. The repertoire holds about 290,000 distinct CDR3 sequences, with almost 8% as singletons. V is TRBV19 and J is TRBJ2-1; D uncertain. This sequence originates from a female patient aged 2-10 years who had a stem cell transplant for Fanconi anemia, so the T cells may come from the graft donor. This specimen consisted of peripheral blood, obtained 360 days after TCRalphabeta/CD19-depleted stem cell transplant. The CDR3 nucleotides are TGTGCCAGTAGAGAGTACAATGAGCAGTTCTTC. This codes for CASREYNEQFF.